The clone carrying this T cell receptor (beta chain) showed up just a few times. The CDR3 has 19 amino acids. V was trimmed by 2 bases and J by 0 bases, leaving 20 bases between them. The germline V gene encodes CDR1 SGHVS and CDR2 FNYEAQ. The data derive from a study of blood T cell repertoires in COVID-19. Study-wide context: Donors in the United States, Italy and Spain gave samples during acute or convalescent COVID-19. Sample material is recorded as cDNA or gDNA derived from T cells, B-cell-depleted T cells, or PBMCs.

Original analysis: Researchers report that nucleated cell counts were estimated from reference gene primer amplification. Only in-frame clones appear in the TCRdb table, and some are missing; sequencing was by immunoSEQ multiplex PCR. That table furnishes V, J and clone size, whereas the DNA furnished D and trimming. The data contain some 300,000 clones, around four fifths of them singletons. The chain employs TRBV7-6 and TRBJ1-5; the D gene is possibly TRBD1 (6 bases). The TCR sequence derives from a woman in her forties or fifties with active or convalescent COVID-19. Sample: peripheral blood. CDR3 region: CASSLRPGGGALSNQPQHF. Here the CDR3 DNA reads TGTGCCAGCAGCTTACGCCCCGGCGGGGGGGCCCTTAGCAATCAGCCCCAGCATTTT.